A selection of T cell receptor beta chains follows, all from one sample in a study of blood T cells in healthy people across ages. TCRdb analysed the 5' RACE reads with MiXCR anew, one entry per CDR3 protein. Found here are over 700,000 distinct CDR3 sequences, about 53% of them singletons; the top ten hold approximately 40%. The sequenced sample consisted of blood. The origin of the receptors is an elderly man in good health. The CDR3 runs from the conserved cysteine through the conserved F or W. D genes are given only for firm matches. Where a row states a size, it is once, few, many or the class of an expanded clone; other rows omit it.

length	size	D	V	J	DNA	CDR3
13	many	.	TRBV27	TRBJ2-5	TGTGCCAGCGGGGCGGGGGCCCAAGAGACCCAGTACTTC	CASGAGAQETQYF
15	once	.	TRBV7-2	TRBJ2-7	TGTGCCAGCAGCGTTACGGGTCGTTTCCCCTCCGAGCAGTACTTC	CASSVTGRFPSEQYF
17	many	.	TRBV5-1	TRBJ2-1	TGCGCCAGCAGCTTGGCCAGATCAGGGAGATCGTACAATGAGCAGTTCTTC	CASSLARSGRSYNEQFF
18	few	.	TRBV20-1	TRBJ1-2	TGCAGTGCTCACCGGGTGGGCACTAAGCCAGGAGCTAACTATGGCTACACCTTC	CSAHRVGTKPGANYGYTF
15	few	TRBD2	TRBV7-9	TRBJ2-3	TGTGCCAGCAGCTTAGGTAGCGGGCCCGCTGATACGCAGTATTTT	CASSLGSGPADTQYF
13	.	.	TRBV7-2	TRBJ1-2	TGTGCCAGCAGCTGGAACGGGAACTATGGCTACACCTTC	CASSWNGNYGYTF
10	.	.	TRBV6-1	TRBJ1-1	TGTGCCATCGGGAACACTGAAGCTTTCTTT	CAIGNTEAFF
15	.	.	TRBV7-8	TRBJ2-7	TGTGCCAGCAGCTTAGTGGTAGGGGCGAAGTACGAGCAGTACTTC	CASSLVVGAKYEQYF
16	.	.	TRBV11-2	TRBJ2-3	TGTGCCAGCAGCTTAGGAGGCCAGGGGGGACGTAGATACGCGTATTTT	CASSLGGQGGRRYAYF
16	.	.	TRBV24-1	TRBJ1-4	TGTGCCACCAGTGATGCGACCGCCGCAACTAATGAAAAACTGTTTTTT	CATSDATAATNEKLFF
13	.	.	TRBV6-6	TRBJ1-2	TGTGCCAGCAGACCGGACGCCAACTATGGCTACACCTTC	CASRPDANYGYTF
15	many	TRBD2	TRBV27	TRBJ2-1	TGTGCCAGCAGTTTTCTCGGGGGGAGCTACAATGAGCAGTTCTTC	CASSFLGGSYNEQFF
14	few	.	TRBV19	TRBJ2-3	TGTGCCAGTAGTATCGACAGAAGCACAGATACGCAGTATTTT	CASSIDRSTDTQYF
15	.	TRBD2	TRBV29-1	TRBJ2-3	TGCAGCGGTAAGACTAGCGGGAGTGAGACAGATACGCAGTATTTT	CSGKTSGSETDTQYF
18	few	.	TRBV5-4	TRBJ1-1	TGTGCCAGCAGCTTGATAGGGCAGGGTGGGTCCAGGAACACCGAAGCTTTCTTT	CASSLIGQGGSRNTEAFF
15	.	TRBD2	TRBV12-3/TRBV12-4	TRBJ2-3	TGTGCCAGCAGTTCGACGACTAGCGGGAGGCGATACGCGTATTTT	CASSSTTSGRRYAYF
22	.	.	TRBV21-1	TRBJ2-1	TGTGCCAGCAGCAAAGCTAGGGACAGGGGGACTAGCGGGAGCGGCTCCTACAATGAGCAGTTCTTC	CASSKARDRGTSGSGSYNEQFF
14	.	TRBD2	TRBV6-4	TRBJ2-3	TGTGCCAGCAGTCCCACGGCGGGAGCAGATACGCAGTATTTT	CASSPTAGADTQYF
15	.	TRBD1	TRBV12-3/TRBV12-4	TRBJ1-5	TGTGCCAGCAGCCGGGGACAGGGAAACAATCAGCCCCAGCATTTT	CASSRGQGNNQPQHF
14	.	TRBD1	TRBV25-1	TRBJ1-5	TGTGCCAGCAGTGAGTCAGGGGGAACAAGTCCCCAGCATTTT	CASSESGGTSPQHF
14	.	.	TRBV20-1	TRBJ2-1	TGCAGTGCTAGAGATGAGGTGGGCATTTATGAGCAGTTCTTC	CSARDEVGIYEQFF
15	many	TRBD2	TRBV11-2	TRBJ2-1	TGTGCCAGCAGCTTAGCACGACTAGCGGCCAATGAGCAGTTCTTC	CASSLARLAANEQFF
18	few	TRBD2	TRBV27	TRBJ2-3	TGTGCCAGCAGAACCACCATTCTAGCGGGATCCAGCCACAGATACGCGTATTTT	CASRTTILAGSSHRYAYF